The 17 T cell receptor beta chains below all came from one sample that was sequenced in a study of technical replicates of blood from four donors. Generated by immunoSEQ multiplex PCR, the TCRdb table keeps only in-frame clones and is missing some. The sample has over 50,000 clones, about 96% seen once. Sequenced sample: T cells isolated from PBMCs. Every receptor here comes from a human donor in good health.

This chain links TRBV6-5 with TRBJ2-3; D gene ambiguous. Trimming removed 0 bases at V and 5 bases at J, with 12 bases between. There are 15 residues in the CDR3. Germline lookup yields CDR1 MNHEY and CDR2 SVGAGI. The CDR3 DNA reads TGTGCCAGCAGTTACTCGAACGGGTATGGAGATACGCAGTATTTT. It codes for CASSYSNGYGDTQYF.

As to this clone: A read error may produce the germline difference seen at one junction end. The chain combines TRBV10-3 with TRBJ1-6; tentatively, D is TRBD1 (6 bases). The CDR3 extends over 15 amino acids. In germline, CDR1 is ENHRY, CDR2 SYGVKD. CDR3 residues: CAIRGEGDYSSPLHF. CDR3 nucleotides: TGTGCCATCAGGGGAGAGGGGGACTATAGTTCACCCCTCCACTTT.

This chain connects TRBV5-6 to TRBJ2-2; TRBD1 is a possible D gene (6 bases). CDR1 and CDR2 from the germline V gene are SGHDT and YYEEEE. The ends were cut back, 4 bases at V and 6 bases at J, with 13 bases in the middle. CDR3 length: 14 amino acids. This chain's CDR3 is CASSDIQGSGELFF. DNA for the CDR3: TGTGCCAGCAGCGATATACAGGGATCCGGGGAGCTGTTTTTT.

The chain employs TRBV4-1 and TRBJ2-1; D gene uncertain. Trimming removed 2 bases from V and 2 bases from J, with 7 bases in between. From germline, CDR1 is MGHRA and CDR2 YSYEKL. This CDR3 is 14 amino acids long. The CDR3 spells CASSQIGPYNEQFF. The DNA for the CDR3 is TGCGCCAGCAGCCAAATTGGCCCCTACAATGAGCAGTTCTTC.

V gene TRBV27 combines with J gene TRBJ2-7, with TRBD2 matching over 8 bases. CDR3 length equals 18 residues. The germline V gene has CDR1 MNHEY and CDR2 SMNVEV (reference sequence). The J segment lost 0 bases and the V segment lost 2 bases, leaving 12 bases of the junction unmatched. The CDR3 loop reads CASSLHYPSGGLSYEQYF. CDR3 DNA sequence: TGTGCCAGCAGTTTACACTACCCGAGCGGGGGCCTCTCCTACGAGCAGTACTTC.

The chain recombines TRBV4-2 with TRBJ1-3, with D perhaps matching TRBD1 (6 bases). Trimming left V 0 bases short and J 4 bases short, with 13 bases between. In germline, CDR1 is LGHNA, CDR2 YNFKEQ. The CDR3 consists of 16 residues. The chain's CDR3 is CASSQDLQGSGNTIYF. The CDR3 nucleotides read TGTGCCAGCAGCCAAGACCTACAGGGATCCGGAAACACCATATATTTT.

V gene TRBV4-1 combines with J gene TRBJ2-5; the D gene is possibly TRBD2 (7 bases). This CDR3 is built from 17 residues. Germline V gene data show CDR1 as MGHRA and CDR2 as YSYEKL. V lost 5 bases and J 3 bases, leaving 22 bases between the germline ends. The DNA of the CDR3 is TGCGCCAGCAGCTTCCACCCAGAGGGGGGGAAAGAAGAGACCCAGTACTTC. Its protein is CASSFHPEGGKEETQYF.

CDR3 DNA: TGTGCCAGCAGCCGGTTTACAGGGGGTGGTGAGCAGTACTTC. Amino acids: CASSRFTGGGEQYF. The chain has TRBV5-5 and TRBJ2-7; TRBD1 matches at 8 bases. Germline lookup yields CDR1 SGHKS and CDR2 YYEKEE (reference sequence). The CDR3 is 14 residues long. The junction had 10 bases not matched to a gene; V was cut back by 4 bases and J by 7 bases. Using reference TRBV5-5 and TRBJ2-7 for the parts outside the CDR3, the full variable domain is DAGVTQSPTHLIKTRGQQVTLRCSPISGHKSVSWYQQVLGQGPQFIFQYYEKEERGRGNFPDRFSARQFPNYSSELNVNALLLGDSALYLCASSRFTGGGEQYFGPGTRLTVT.

The CDR3 nucleotides are TGTGCCAGCAGCTTGGTCGCAGGGCAAACACAAACAGATACGCAGTATTTT. It yields the protein CASSLVAGQTQTDTQYF. V gene TRBV5-4 combines with J gene TRBJ2-3; TRBD1 might be the D (5 bases). The length of the CDR3 is 17 residues. Trimming cost V 0 bases and J 3 bases, with 17 bases left between them. The germline CDR1 and CDR2 sequences are SGHNT and YYREEE (reference sequence).

The rearrangement links TRBV7-8 to TRBJ1-1; 7 nucleotides line up with TRBD1. This CDR3 region has 17 residues. Germline-derived CDR1 and CDR2 are SGHVS and FQNEAQ. Trimming took 0 bases from V and 1 from J; bases not matched to a gene: 8. CDR3 sequence reads: CASSLAAGGPWNTEAFF. The DNA of the CDR3 is TGTGCCAGCAGCTTAGCGGCAGGGGGGCCGTGGAACACTGAAGCTTTCTTT.

This chain joins TRBV5-4 and TRBJ2-5; 11 positions agree with TRBD2. Germline assignment: CDR1 SGHNT and CDR2 YYREEE (reference sequence). The CDR3 runs to 15 residues. With 3 bases clipped from V and 5 bases from J, the junction kept 6 bases outside the gene matches. The CDR3 region is CASSSLAGGKETQYF. CDR3 nucleotides: TGTGCCAGCAGCTCTTTAGCGGGGGGGAAGGAGACCCAGTACTTC.

This sequence joins TRBV11-2 and TRBJ2-1, with 12 bases identical to TRBD2. CDR1 and CDR2 (germline): SGHAT, FQNNGV. Trimming at V came to 5 bases and at J to 7 bases, leaving 6 bases not matched to a gene. This CDR3 is 15 amino acids long. The CDR3 reads CASSQGLAGLNEQFF. The CDR3 nucleotides read TGTGCCAGCAGCCAAGGACTAGCGGGATTGAATGAGCAGTTCTTC.

The chain employs TRBV2 and TRBJ1-2; D remains unclear. V was trimmed by 5 bases and J by 7 bases, leaving 11 bases between them. Germline V CDR1 and CDR2: SNHLY, FYNNEI. The CDR3 has 12 residues. CDR3 sequence (DNA): TGTGCCAGCAGTTACAGTTTTGTTGGCTACACCTTC. This codes for CASSYSFVGYTF. The variable domain in full, completed from reference TRBV2 and TRBJ1-2, reads EPEVTQTPSHQVTQMGQEVILRCVPISNHLYFYWYRQILGQKVEFLVSFYNNEISEKSEIFDDQFSVERPDGSNFTLKIRSTKLEDSAMYFCASSYSFVGYTFGSGTRLTVV.

The chain recombines TRBV11-2 with TRBJ1-2, with a weak D call TRBD1 (5 bases). CDR1 SGHAT and CDR2 FQNNGV come from the germline V gene. V was pared by 3 bases and J by 3 bases, with 17 bases between. This CDR3 spans 16 amino acids. The CDR3 bases are TGTGCCAGCAGCTTGCCAGAGACAGTCTATTACTATGGCTACACCTTC. Its translation: CASSLPETVYYYGYTF.

The CDR3 is CASSSLSGTQYF. Written as DNA, the CDR3 is TGTGCCAGCAGCTCACTTAGCGGAACGCAGTATTTT. The genes are TRBV7-6 and TRBJ2-3; D possibly corresponds to TRBD2 (6 bases). With 4 bases removed from V and 9 bases from J, the gap between germline ends came to 11 bases. The germline CDR1 and CDR2 sequences are SGHVS and FNYEAQ. The CDR3 sequence is 12 residues long.

The chain recombines TRBV28 with TRBJ2-5; 8 bases fit TRBD1. CDR3 length: 16 residues. V shed 3 bases and J 3 bases; nucleotides not matched to a gene: 9. The germline CDR1 and CDR2 sequences are MDHEN and SYDVKM. CDR3 in DNA: TGTGCCAGCAGTTTCTTAGTGCGGACAGGGAAAGAGACCCAGTACTTC. Translating gives CASSFLVRTGKETQYF.

V usage is TRBV7-9 and J usage is TRBJ1-1; no definite D call. This CDR3 region has 16 residues. Germline V gene sequence: CDR1 SEHNR, CDR2 FQNEAQ (reference sequence). V lost 3 bases to trimming and J lost 1 base, with 15 bases between them. The CDR3 sequence is CASSFLLSGSNTEAFF. The CDR3 nucleotides are TGTGCCAGCAGCTTTTTATTGTCGGGGTCGAACACTGAAGCTTTCTTT.